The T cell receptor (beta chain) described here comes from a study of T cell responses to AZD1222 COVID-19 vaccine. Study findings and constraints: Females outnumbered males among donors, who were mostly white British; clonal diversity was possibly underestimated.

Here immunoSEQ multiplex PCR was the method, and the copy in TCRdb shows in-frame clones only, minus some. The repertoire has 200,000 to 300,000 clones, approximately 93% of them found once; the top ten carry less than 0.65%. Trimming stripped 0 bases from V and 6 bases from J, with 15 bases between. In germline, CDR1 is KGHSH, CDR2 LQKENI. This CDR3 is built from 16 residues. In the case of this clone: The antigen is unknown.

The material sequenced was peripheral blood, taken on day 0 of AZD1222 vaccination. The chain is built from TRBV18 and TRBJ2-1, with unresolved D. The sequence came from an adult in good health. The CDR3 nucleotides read TGTGCCAGCTCACCACCCGGGTCCGTTAGGGTCAATGAGCAGTTCTTC. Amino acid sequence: CASSPPGSVRVNEQFF.